The 26 T cell receptor beta chains below were found in one sample sequenced in a study of response to subunit inactivated influenza vaccine. TCRdb called the RT-PCR reads again in MiXCR, with one record for every CDR3 protein. The sample shows about 190,000 distinct CDR3 sequences, approximately 14% of them seen only once. This material consisted of CD8+ T cells sorted from PBMCs, taken 5 days after vaccination. Source of these receptors: a man aged 50 or older who received an inactivated influenza vaccine.

This clonotype came up a few times. The V gene is TRBV29-1, the J gene TRBJ2-1; 7 bases map to TRBD1. Trimming took 6 bases from V and 6 from J; bases not matched to a gene: 11. This CDR3 contains 14 residues. The V gene's germline CDR1 is SQVTM and CDR2 ANQGSEA. CDR3 coding DNA: TGCAGCGTCGACTATAGGGGGCAACGCAATGAGCAGTTCTTC. Its protein is CSVDYRGQRNEQFF.

This clonotype was picked up many times. This rearrangement joins TRBV5-1 to TRBJ2-7, with TRBD1 matching over 9 bases. This CDR3 comprises 15 residues. The V and J ends lost 3 bases and 3 bases, in that order; junction bases with no gene match: 7. From germline, CDR1 is SGHRS and CDR2 YFSETQ. The CDR3 nucleotides are TGCGCCAGCAGCTCGCAGACAGGGGGAAACTACGAGCAGTACTTC. Translation gives CASSSQTGGNYEQYF. The whole variable domain, remainder taken from reference TRBV5-1 and TRBJ2-7, is KAGVTQTPRYLIKTRGQQVTLSCSPISGHRSVSWYQQTPGQGLQFLFEYFSETQRNKGNFPGRFSGRQFSNSRSEMNVSTLELGDSALYLCASSSQTGGNYEQYFGPGTRLTVT.

Remarks on this clonotype: Germline is not matched at one junction end, which may reflect a read error. The chain is built from TRBV27 and TRBJ2-1; 13 bases agree with TRBD2. CDR1 is MNHEY, CDR2 SMNVEV, per germline (reference sequence). The CDR3 runs to 15 residues. CDR3 loop: CVSSLGLAGYNEQFF. The CDR3 DNA is TGTGTCAGCAGTTTGGGACTAGCGGGGTACAATGAGCAGTTCTTC.

This clonotype has a handful of counts. The genes are TRBV7-6 and TRBJ1-1; D is perhaps TRBD1 (5 bases). Germline CDR1 is SGHVS and CDR2 is FNYEAQ. The ends were cut back, 0 bases at V and 5 bases at J, with 13 bases in the middle. CDR3 length equals 15 residues. CDR3 protein: CASSLAPGSGTEAFF. The CDR3 nucleotides are TGTGCCAGCAGCTTAGCGCCAGGGTCAGGTACTGAAGCTTTCTTT. Full variable domain (rest looked up from reference TRBV7-6 and TRBJ1-1): GAGVSQSPRYKVTKRGQDVALRCDPISGHVSLYWYRQALGQGPEFLTYFNYEAQQDKSGLPNDRFSAERPEGSISTLTIQRTEQRDSAMYRCASSLAPGSGTEAFFGQGTRLTVV.

The chain couples TRBV3-1 to TRBJ2-3; perhaps TRBD2 as D (6 bases). The CDR3 runs 15 residues. Germline CDR1 LGHDT, CDR2 YNNKEL (reference sequence). The germline V and J ends were trimmed by 8 bases and 0 bases, with 15 bases remaining between them. Here the CDR3 reads CASGAGSYSTDTQYF. DNA for the CDR3: TGTGCCAGCGGGGCCGGGAGTTACAGCACAGATACGCAGTATTTT.

This clonotype was seen repeatedly, ten times or more. The chain has TRBV7-9 and TRBJ1-1; D remains unclear. In germline, CDR1 is SEHNR, CDR2 FQNEAQ (reference sequence). The CDR3 runs 11 residues. V lost 11 bases and J 0 bases, leaving 7 bases between the germline ends. The CDR3 sequence is CAYEMNTEAFF. The CDR3 DNA is TGTGCCTATGAAATGAACACTGAAGCTTTCTTT.

This rearrangement joins TRBV29-1 to TRBJ2-5; TRBD2 aligns across 10 bases. CDR1 is SQVTM and CDR2 is ANQGSEA in the germline V gene. The CDR3 extends over 16 amino acids. V dropped 2 bases and J dropped 1; count of bases not matched to a gene: 7. This CDR3 is CSVESLAGVPQETQYF. Written as DNA, the CDR3 is TGCAGCGTTGAAAGTCTAGCGGGAGTCCCCCAAGAGACCCAGTACTTC.

This clonotype came up a few times. The chain carries TRBV5-1 and TRBJ2-3, with 8 bases fitting TRBD1. The germline V gene encodes CDR1 SGHRS and CDR2 YFSETQ. With 4 bases clipped from V and 0 bases from J, the junction kept 7 bases outside the gene matches. This CDR3 comprises 16 residues. CDR3 amino acids: CASSPGQGLSTDTQYF. CDR3 DNA sequence: TGCGCCAGCAGCCCTGGACAGGGACTGAGCACAGATACGCAGTATTTT.

The chain links TRBV4-3 to TRBJ2-1, with 9 bases that match TRBD2. The CDR3 runs 16 residues. The V gene end was trimmed by 3 bases and the J gene end by 6 bases; junction bases not matched to a gene: 9. Per the germline V gene, CDR1 is LGHNA and CDR2 is YSLEER. Written as DNA, the CDR3 is TGCGCCAGCAGCCAGCACGGGCCTAGCGGGACCAATGAGCAGTTCTTC. Translated, it gives CASSQHGPSGTNEQFF.

This clonotype showed up just a few times. The conserved phenylalanine or tryptophan is not found at the CDR3 terminus, so this likely reflects a read error. This chain uses TRBV7-2 with TRBJ2-7; no reliable D call. V lost 6 bases to trimming and J lost 7 bases, with 10 bases between them. The CDR3 consists of 11 residues. Germline CDR1 reads SGHTA; CDR2 reads FQGNSA. In DNA form, the CDR3 reads TGTGCCAGCAGTCATCTAAGGGAGCAGTACCTC. This sequence encodes CASSHLREQYL.

The chain links TRBV28 to TRBJ2-3; 8 bases align to TRBD2. Germline assignment: CDR1 MDHEN and CDR2 SYDVKM. After removal of 1 base from V and 0 bases from J, the junction contained 6 bases not matched to a gene. The CDR3 spans 17 residues. This CDR3 is CASSLLTSGASTDTQYF. The CDR3 nucleotides are TGTGCCAGCAGTTTATTAACTAGCGGAGCTAGCACAGATACGCAGTATTTT.

The sample holds a few counts of this clonotype. The chain links TRBV5-1 to TRBJ2-5; D gene uncertain. The CDR3 covers 14 residues. Per germline, CDR1 SGHRS and CDR2 YFSETQ. V dropped 2 bases and J dropped 1 base, with 9 bases sitting between them. The CDR3 reads CASSLRAAQETQYF. The DNA for the CDR3 is TGCGCCAGCAGCTTACGAGCAGCCCAAGAGACCCAGTACTTC.

This clonotype was picked up a small number of times. This rearrangement joins TRBV25-1 to TRBJ1-1; D gene unclear. Germline V lookup: CDR1 MGHDK, CDR2 SYGVNS. CDR3 length: 15 amino acids. The V end lost 1 base, the J end lost 1 base, and 10 bases lay between the germline ends. The CDR3 loop is CASSEFGRSNTEAFF. CDR3 nucleotides: TGTGCCAGCAGTGAATTTGGCAGATCGAACACTGAAGCTTTCTTT.

The chain has TRBV5-1 and TRBJ2-1, with D possibly matching TRBD1 (5 bases). The V gene's germline CDR1 is SGHRS and CDR2 YFSETQ. The CDR3 contains 16 residues. Trimming took 4 bases from V and 0 from J, leaving 14 bases between them. The CDR3 sequence: CASSTRTLGSYNEQFF. The CDR3 nucleotides are TGCGCCAGCAGCACCCGGACACTTGGCTCCTACAATGAGCAGTTCTTC.

A few counts support this clonotype. The chain joins TRBV11-2 to TRBJ2-7, with D perhaps being TRBD1 or TRBD2 (5 bases each). V lost 6 bases, J lost 3 bases, and 18 bases lay in between. CDR1 and CDR2 from the germline V gene are SGHAT and FQNNGV. The CDR3 has 15 residues. The DNA of the CDR3 is TGTGCCAGCAGTAAACCATCTGGGGGATTCTACGAGCAGTACTTC. Its protein product is CASSKPSGGFYEQYF. The full variable domain, rest sourced from reference TRBV11-2 and TRBJ2-7, is EAGVAQSPRYKIIEKRQSVAFWCNPISGHATLYWYQQILGQGPKLLIQFQNNGVVDDSQLPKDRFSAERLKGVDSTLKIQPAKLEDSAVYLCASSKPSGGFYEQYFGPGTRLTVT.

V is TRBV27 and J is TRBJ2-5, with no clear D. The V gene's germline CDR1 is MNHEY and CDR2 SMNVEV (reference sequence). The CDR3 spans 12 residues. Trimming stripped 2 bases from V and 4 bases from J, with 5 bases between. CDR3 coding DNA: TGTGCCAGCAGTTTAAGCCGAGAGACCCAGTACTTC. Protein product: CASSLSRETQYF.

V usage is TRBV28 and J usage is TRBJ2-5; 7 positions match TRBD2. After removal of 5 bases from V and 5 bases from J, the junction contained 8 bases not matched to a gene. CDR1 and CDR2 (germline): MDHEN, SYDVKM. This CDR3 spans 14 amino acids. Here the CDR3 reads CASSPDGLVETQYF. CDR3 coding DNA: TGTGCCAGCAGTCCAGACGGACTAGTGGAGACCCAGTACTTC.

This clonotype showed up many times. This chain links TRBV7-9 with TRBJ2-1; a weak D match, TRBD1 (6 bases). Germline values: CDR1 SEHNR, CDR2 FQNEAQ (reference sequence). Trimming removed 4 bases at V and 5 bases at J, with 12 bases between. This CDR3 is 14 amino acids long. CDR3 sequence reads: CASSSVTGNNEQFF. The CDR3 nucleotides are TGTGCCAGCAGCTCCGTGACAGGTAACAATGAGCAGTTCTTC. Full variable domain (missing parts from reference TRBV7-9 and TRBJ2-1): DTGVSQNPRHKITKRGQNVTFRCDPISEHNRLYWYRQTLGQGPEFLTYFQNEAQLEKSRLLSDRFSAERPKGSFSTLEIQRTEQGDSAMYLCASSSVTGNNEQFFGPGTRLTVL.

This clonotype was counted between two and nine times. This rearrangement joins TRBV20-1 to TRBJ1-1; a possible D gene is TRBD1 (5 bases). CDR1 DFQATT and CDR2 SNEGSKA come from the germline V gene (reference sequence). The CDR3 extends over 13 amino acids. V lost 5 bases and J lost 4, with 14 bases in between. The CDR3 spells CSAQQGVATEAFF. In DNA, the CDR3 is TGCAGTGCTCAGCAGGGTGTCGCCACTGAAGCTTTCTTT.

V is TRBV7-1 and J is TRBJ2-7, with D unclear. TRBV7-1 is an ORF, and what it does is uncertain. The CDR3 covers 13 residues. Trimming pared 8 bases from V and 9 bases from J, leaving 20 bases between. CDR3 sequence (DNA): TGTGCCAGCGGCCCCGGGCTCCGCTGCTGGCAGTACTTC. Translation: CASGPGLRCWQYF.

The rearrangement joins TRBV5-1 to TRBJ2-2; weak D call: TRBD1 (5 bases). The CDR3 runs to 12 residues. The germline gives CDR1 SGHRS, CDR2 YFSETQ. The V end was cut by 0 bases, the J end by 9 bases, with 6 bases between. The CDR3 DNA is TGCGCCAGCAGCTTGGAGGGGTGGGAGCTGTTTTTT. This gives the protein CASSLEGWELFF.

The rearrangement joins TRBV6-1 to TRBJ1-4; perhaps TRBD1 as D (5 bases). Looked up from germline, CDR1 is MNHNS and CDR2 is SASEGT. CDR3 length equals 16 residues. Trimming removed 5 bases from V and 7 bases from J, with 20 bases in between. The CDR3 sequence: CASSPLQRGSGEKLFF. DNA of the CDR3: TGTGCCAGCAGTCCCCTCCAGAGGGGCTCGGGTGAAAAACTGTTTTTT.

This clonotype came up many times. The rearrangement joins TRBV20-1 to TRBJ2-1; D not resolved. The CDR3 totals 15 residues. Trimming shortened V by 0 bases and J by 8 bases, and 17 bases separated the two germline ends. Germline-derived CDR1 and CDR2 are DFQATT and SNEGSKA (reference sequence). Here the CDR3 DNA reads TGCAGTGCTAGAGATCCTGGGATTCATTGGGATGAGCAGTTCTTC. It is translated as CSARDPGIHWDEQFF.

The V and J genes are TRBV7-9 and TRBJ2-1, with D possibly called TRBD1 or TRBD2 (5 bases each). V was pared by 5 bases and J by 9 bases, with 20 bases between. CDR3 size: 15 residues. Germline V CDR1 and CDR2: SEHNR, FQNEAQ (reference sequence). In DNA, the CDR3 is TGTGCCAGCAGCCCAGACGGGGCCCTCTGGGGTGAGCAGTTCTTC. Amino acids: CASSPDGALWGEQFF.

The sample holds a few counts of this clonotype. The chain is built from TRBV30 and TRBJ2-1; 8 positions match TRBD2. CDR1 is GTSNPN and CDR2 is SVGIG in the germline V gene (reference sequence). Trimming at V came to 2 bases and at J to 2 bases, leaving 2 bases not matched to a gene. The CDR3 runs to 14 residues. CDR3 nucleotide sequence: TGTGCCTGGAGTACTAGCGGCGCCTACAATGAGCAGTTCTTC. Its protein product is CAWSTSGAYNEQFF.

The table lists this clonotype with many counts. The rearrangement uses TRBV7-8 and TRBJ2-5, with D tentatively TRBD1 (5 bases). The V end lost 5 bases, the J end lost 1 base, and 17 bases lay between the germline ends. In germline, CDR1 is SGHVS, CDR2 FQNEAQ. This CDR3 is built from 16 residues. The CDR3 sequence is CASSQAQGLGQETQYF. CDR3 nucleotide sequence: TGTGCCAGCAGCCAAGCCCAGGGTTTGGGCCAAGAGACCCAGTACTTC.